The 26 T cell receptor beta chains in this list originate from one sample, sequenced in a study of tumor-infiltrating lymphocytes in localized non-small cell lung cancer. Method: immunoSEQ multiplex PCR; TCRdb's copy keeps in-frame clones and lacks some. The sample has 9,500 or so clones, around 72% seen once; the top ten hold approximately 14%. Sequenced sample: lung tumor tissue. The source of these receptors is a human donor with non-small cell lung cancer.

The rearrangement links TRBV5-1 to TRBJ2-1; D is unclear. The germline gives CDR1 SGHRS, CDR2 YFSETQ. Trimming shortened V by 1 base and J by 7 bases, and 12 bases separated the two germline ends. This CDR3 spans 14 amino acids. The CDR3 loop is CASSLSSRWNEQFF. The CDR3, as DNA: TGCGCCAGCAGCTTGAGCAGTCGTTGGAATGAGCAGTTCTTC.

The chain joins TRBV11-2 to TRBJ2-1; 11 bases fit TRBD2. The V and J ends lost 3 bases and 6 bases, in that order; junction bases with no gene match: 4. The length of the CDR3 is 15 residues. In germline, CDR1 is SGHAT, CDR2 FQNNGV. This CDR3 is CASSFLAGGSNEQFF. CDR3 coding DNA: TGTGCCAGCAGCTTTTTAGCGGGAGGGTCCAATGAGCAGTTCTTC.

This chain uses TRBV11-2 with TRBJ1-1; D is uncertain. Germline CDR1 and CDR2: SGHAT and FQNNGV. With 3 bases removed from V and 3 bases from J, the gap between germline ends came to 8 bases. This CDR3 contains 13 residues. In nucleotides, the CDR3 is TGTGCCAGCAGCTTCCGTAGGGACACTGAAGCTTTCTTT. It is translated as CASSFRRDTEAFF. Drawing the rest from reference TRBV11-2 and TRBJ1-1, the complete variable domain is EAGVAQSPRYKIIEKRQSVAFWCNPISGHATLYWYQQILGQGPKLLIQFQNNGVVDDSQLPKDRFSAERLKGVDSTLKIQPAKLEDSAVYLCASSFRRDTEAFFGQGTRLTVV.

The chain employs TRBV27 and TRBJ2-7; 8 nucleotides align to TRBD1. The germline V gene encodes CDR1 MNHEY and CDR2 SMNVEV (reference sequence). The ends lost 0 bases at V and 2 bases at J; junction bases unmatched: 3. The CDR3 covers 15 residues. The CDR3: CASSLSWTGTYEQYF. The CDR3 nucleotides are TGTGCCAGCAGTTTATCGTGGACAGGGACCTACGAGCAGTACTTC.

The V and J genes are TRBV9 and TRBJ2-4, with D possibly matching TRBD2 (6 bases). Germline values: CDR1 SGDLS, CDR2 YYNGEE. With 2 bases removed from V and 6 bases from J, the gap between germline ends came to 12 bases. This CDR3 has 14 residues. The CDR3 spells CASSVTAAGNIQYF. CDR3 bases: TGTGCCAGCAGCGTGACGGCAGCGGGAAACATTCAGTACTTC.

In its sample, this clone was seen a few times. J is TRBJ1-5 and V is TRBV29-1; TRBD1 agrees at 12 bases. The J segment lost 6 bases and the V segment lost 4 bases, leaving 4 bases of the junction unmatched. The CDR3 extends over 14 amino acids. The germline gives CDR1 SQVTM, CDR2 ANQGSEA. As DNA, the CDR3 is TGCAGCGTTGCTGGGGGACAGGGGGCTCAGCCCCAGCATTTT. Encoded protein: CSVAGGQGAQPQHF.

This clone was detected once. J is TRBJ1-5 and V is TRBV11-2; a possible D gene is TRBD1 (5 bases). CDR3 length: 15 residues. The germline CDR1 and CDR2 sequences are SGHAT and FQNNGV. V lost 5 bases and J lost 0, with 11 bases in between. The CDR3 DNA reads TGTGCCAGCAGCCTTGGGGACTTTAGCAATCAGCCCCAGCATTTT. The encoded protein is CASSLGDFSNQPQHF.

The V call is TRBV4-2, the J call TRBJ2-7; D is tentatively TRBD1 or TRBD2 (5 bases each). CDR3 length equals 14 residues. CDR1 and CDR2 (germline): LGHNA, YNFKEQ. The V and J ends lost 4 bases and 2 bases respectively, with 12 bases between them. The CDR3 protein is CASSPRDPAYEQYF. As DNA, the CDR3 is TGTGCCAGCAGCCCCCGGGACCCTGCCTACGAGCAGTACTTC.

This clone was seen a handful of times. This chain links TRBV30 with TRBJ1-1; D uncertain. This CDR3 comprises 13 residues. CDR1 GTSNPN and CDR2 SVGIG come from the germline V gene (reference sequence). V lost 1 base and J lost 10, with 16 bases in between. This CDR3 reads CAWSGVGELIAFF. CDR3 DNA sequence: TGTGCCTGGAGTGGGGTGGGAGAGCTGATAGCTTTCTTT.

CDR3 sequence reads: CSGAGLAGHEQYF. CDR3 in DNA: TGCAGCGGGGCGGGACTAGCGGGCCACGAGCAGTACTTC. The V call is TRBV29-1, the J call TRBJ2-7; 12 bases agree with TRBD2. The CDR3 extends over 13 amino acids. V trimming: 7 bases; J trimming: 5 bases; junction bases outside the gene matches: 6. The germline V gene has CDR1 SQVTM and CDR2 ANQGSEA.

The chain uses TRBV2 and TRBJ2-1; D is perhaps TRBD2 (6 bases). The CDR3 is 13 residues long. V was trimmed by 8 bases and J by 5 bases, leaving 13 bases between them. Germline assignment: CDR1 SNHLY and CDR2 FYNNEI. The CDR3 nucleotides are TGTGCCAGCGGCGGGACGAAAGACAATGAGCAGTTCTTC. Protein product: CASGGTKDNEQFF.

The rearrangement joins TRBV6-5 to TRBJ2-5; D is possibly TRBD2 (6 bases). This CDR3 contains 15 residues. V dropped 6 bases and J dropped 5 bases, with 19 bases sitting between them. CDR1 and CDR2 from the germline V gene are MNHEY and SVGAGI. In nucleotides, the CDR3 is TGTGCCAGCAGCCCCCGGGGCCAGGCGGGGGAGACCCAGTACTTC. Translating it yields CASSPRGQAGETQYF.

The chain couples TRBV2 to TRBJ2-3, with TRBD1 as a possible D gene (6 bases). CDR1 is SNHLY, CDR2 FYNNEI, per germline. The V gene lost 6 bases and the J gene lost 0 bases, with 13 bases spanning the gap. This CDR3 has 15 residues. The CDR3 nucleotides read TGTGCCAGCAGGGACAGAGGGGCTAGCACAGATACGCAGTATTTT. As protein: CASRDRGASTDTQYF.

This clone has more than one count but fewer than ten. The chain combines TRBV19 with TRBJ2-1, with a tentative D call TRBD2 (7 bases). The germline V gene encodes CDR1 LNHDA and CDR2 SQIVND (reference sequence). This CDR3 comprises 14 residues. Trimming shortened V by 3 bases and J by 5 bases, and 11 bases separated the two germline ends. CDR3 coding DNA: TGTGCCAGTAGTATGTTAGGGGGGGACAATGAGCAGTTCTTC. This sequence encodes CASSMLGGDNEQFF. Full variable domain (outside the CDR3, taken from reference TRBV19 and TRBJ2-1): DGGITQSPKYLFRKEGQNVTLSCEQNLNHDAMYWYRQDPGQGLRLIYYSQIVNDFQKGDIAEGYSVSREKKESFPLTVTSAQKNPTAFYLCASSMLGGDNEQFFGPGTRLTVL.

This clone turned up a few times. This CDR3 is CASSLSVRLYGYTF. The CDR3 DNA reads as TGTGCCAGCAGTTTATCGGTACGGCTCTATGGCTACACCTTC. The chain couples TRBV27 to TRBJ1-2; no definite D call. V lost 0 bases and J 4 bases, leaving 9 bases between the germline ends. The CDR3 consists of 14 residues. The V gene's germline CDR1 is MNHEY and CDR2 SMNVEV (reference sequence).

This clone has only a few counts. The rearrangement uses TRBV4-2 and TRBJ1-1, with TRBD1 matching over 7 bases. V was pared by 1 base and J by 0 bases, with 11 bases of the junction left unmatched. Per the germline V gene, CDR1 is LGHNA and CDR2 is YNFKEQ. The CDR3 totals 18 residues. The CDR3 DNA reads TGTGCCAGCAGCCAAGGAGGCAGGGGGTCCAGCATGAACACTGAAGCTTTCTTT. Translation: CASSQGGRGSSMNTEAFF.

The chain is built from TRBV5-1 and TRBJ2-7, with D unresolved. This CDR3 spans 14 amino acids. Per the germline V gene, CDR1 is SGHRS and CDR2 is YFSETQ. V shed 3 bases and J shed 2 bases, with 12 bases lying between them. CDR3 sequence: CASSSLSEAYEQYF. The CDR3 DNA reads TGCGCCAGCAGCTCCTTATCCGAAGCCTACGAGCAGTACTTC. Supplemented by reference TRBV5-1 and TRBJ2-7, the full variable domain reads KAGVTQTPRYLIKTRGQQVTLSCSPISGHRSVSWYQQTPGQGLQFLFEYFSETQRNKGNFPGRFSGRQFSNSRSEMNVSTLELGDSALYLCASSSLSEAYEQYFGPGTRLTVT.

This sequence joins TRBV11-2 and TRBJ2-3; D perhaps matches TRBD1 (6 bases). Germline V CDR1 and CDR2: SGHAT, FQNNGV. Trimming removed 4 bases from V and 5 bases from J, with 16 bases in between. This CDR3 has 15 amino acids. This CDR3 is CASSSSGGFLDTQYF. In nucleotides, the CDR3 is TGTGCCAGCAGCTCCAGTGGGGGCTTTTTAGATACGCAGTATTTT. Full variable domain (rest looked up from reference TRBV11-2 and TRBJ2-3): EAGVAQSPRYKIIEKRQSVAFWCNPISGHATLYWYQQILGQGPKLLIQFQNNGVVDDSQLPKDRFSAERLKGVDSTLKIQPAKLEDSAVYLCASSSSGGFLDTQYFGPGTRLTVL.

This chain uses TRBV7-8 with TRBJ2-7; tentatively, D is TRBD1 or TRBD2 (5 bases each). V shed 1 base and J shed 3 bases, with 19 bases lying between them. The CDR3 extends over 17 amino acids. Germline loops: CDR1 SGHVS, CDR2 FQNEAQ. The CDR3 loop is CASSLVTPGPKNYEQYF. The CDR3 nucleotides are TGTGCCAGCAGCTTAGTCACTCCGGGACCGAAAAACTACGAGCAGTACTTC.

The DNA of the CDR3 is TGTGCCAGCAGGCCCACAGGGATCCACGAGCAGTACTTC. Protein sequence: CASRPTGIHEQYF. The chain links TRBV6-5 to TRBJ2-7; possible D gene TRBD1, 6 bases. CDR1 and CDR2 from the germline V gene are MNHEY and SVGAGI. The CDR3 length is 13 residues. The V and J ends lost 6 bases and 5 bases respectively, with 14 bases between them.

This chain links TRBV6-1 with TRBJ1-5; D unclear. The CDR3 length is 12 residues. Germline CDR1 MNHNS, CDR2 SASEGT. Trimming removed 8 bases from V and 0 bases from J, with 5 bases in between. CDR3 loop: CASEDSNQPQHF. The CDR3 nucleotides read TGTGCCAGCGAAGATAGCAATCAGCCCCAGCATTTT.

This clone was seen more than once but under ten times. V gene TRBV7-6 combines with J gene TRBJ2-1; a possible D gene is TRBD1 (6 bases). Germline CDR1 is SGHVS and CDR2 is FNYEAQ. The CDR3 contains 13 residues. Between the trimmed V and J ends, which lost 5 bases and 6 bases, there was a span of 11 bases. The CDR3 DNA sequence: TGTGCCAGCAGCGCTTGGACAGTCAATGAGCAGTTCTTC. Amino acid sequence: CASSAWTVNEQFF.

This clone was observed once. The chain employs TRBV2 and TRBJ2-1; D unresolved. V dropped 8 bases and J dropped 2 bases, with 10 bases sitting between them. This CDR3 contains 13 residues. The germline V gene has CDR1 SNHLY and CDR2 FYNNEI. This CDR3 is CASGSVTYNEQFF. The CDR3 nucleotides read TGTGCCAGCGGGTCGGTGACCTACAATGAGCAGTTCTTC.

The chain combines TRBV5-1 with TRBJ1-4; TRBD1 matches at 9 bases. The CDR3 is 14 amino acids. J gave up 5 bases and V 1 base, and 0 bases lay outside the gene matches. The V gene's germline CDR1 is SGHRS and CDR2 YFSETQ. DNA of the CDR3: TGCGCCAGCAGCTTGACAGGGGGCAATGAAAAACTGTTTTTT. This encodes CASSLTGGNEKLFF.

The chain joins TRBV7-2 to TRBJ2-5; D ambiguous. Germline loops: CDR1 SGHTA, CDR2 FQGNSA. The CDR3 loop spans 12 amino acids. The V gene lost 5 bases and the J gene lost 5 bases, with 9 bases spanning the gap. The CDR3 spells CASSQTAETQYF. CDR3 DNA: TGTGCCAGCAGCCAAACAGCGGAGACCCAGTACTTC.

V and J are TRBV7-2 and TRBJ2-3; D is unclear. Germline V gene lookup returns CDR1 SGHTA and CDR2 FQGNSA. Trimming took 0 bases from V and 2 from J, leaving 9 bases between them. CDR3 size: 15 residues. CDR3 bases: TGTGCCAGCAGCTTAGCGGGCCGACACACAGATACGCAGTATTTT. Protein: CASSLAGRHTDTQYF.